Listed below are T cell receptor beta chains from one sample, sequenced in a study of CD8 T cells in ankylosing spondylitis. MiXCR was run by TCRdb on the 5' RACE reads, yielding one entry per CDR3 protein. The sample holds approximately 540,000 distinct CDR3 sequences; more than 9.5% are singletons and the top ten take 6.8%. The source material was blood, either unsorted or a sorted T cell fraction (not recorded which). These receptors came from a male donor with ankylosing spondylitis. The CDR3 runs from the conserved cysteine through the conserved F or W. D genes are given only for firm matches. Clone size is stated in some rows and not others, as once, few, many or a class when expanded.

D gene: TRBD2
V gene: TRBV20-1
clone size: few
CDR3 protein: CSASLAGGLSQQYF

D gene: TRBD1
V gene: TRBV9
clone size: .
CDR3 protein: CASSVGQGVGYTF

D gene: .
V gene: TRBV7-9
clone size: many
CDR3 protein: CASSATGVSYNEQFF

D gene: .
V gene: TRBV20-1
clone size: .
CDR3 protein: CSARDPRVGLLNTEAFF

D gene: TRBD2
V gene: TRBV11-2
clone size: many
CDR3 protein: CASSLGGGTLGNEQFF

D gene: .
V gene: TRBV5-1
clone size: .
CDR3 protein: CASSAGGGQNTQYF

D gene: .
V gene: TRBV11-3
clone size: few
CDR3 protein: CASSFKVNPTDTQYF

D gene: .
V gene: TRBV13
clone size: few
CDR3 protein: CASSLDLTLGSPLHF

D gene: TRBD2
V gene: TRBV9
clone size: few
CDR3 protein: CASSSHRVAGDEQYF

D gene: TRBD1
V gene: TRBV4-1
clone size: .
CDR3 protein: CASSLSRTGATGELFF

D gene: .
V gene: TRBV30
clone size: .
CDR3 protein: CAWSVRANTEAFF

D gene: .
V gene: TRBV5-1
clone size: .
CDR3 protein: CASSFDRGFTEAFF

D gene: TRBD1
V gene: TRBV11-3
clone size: few
CDR3 protein: CASSIPTGALTDTQYF

D gene: .
V gene: TRBV7-9
clone size: .
CDR3 protein: CASSLVIGGKQFF

D gene: .
V gene: TRBV28
clone size: few
CDR3 protein: CASSFSAGTNTGELFF

D gene: TRBD1
V gene: TRBV20-1
clone size: .
CDR3 protein: CSARARTGYHEQFF

D gene: .
V gene: TRBV30
clone size: .
CDR3 protein: CAWNLFLGTGELFF

D gene: .
V gene: TRBV27
clone size: .
CDR3 protein: CASSLRQGLKAFF

D gene: .
V gene: TRBV6-1
clone size: few
CDR3 protein: CASSDGGLVVETQYF

D gene: .
V gene: TRBV3-1
clone size: many
CDR3 protein: CASTTGEVETQYF

D gene: .
V gene: TRBV6-1
clone size: few
CDR3 protein: CASSELAETQYF

D gene: .
V gene: TRBV2
clone size: .
CDR3 protein: CASSGINYGYTF

D gene: TRBD1
V gene: TRBV2
clone size: few
CDR3 protein: CASTLGTGGYEQFF

D gene: .
V gene: TRBV24-1
clone size: .
CDR3 protein: CATSDSRLEKETQYF

D gene: .
V gene: TRBV7-2
clone size: few
CDR3 protein: CASSLRRSTEAFF

D gene: TRBD2
V gene: TRBV20-1
clone size: many
CDR3 protein: CSAIPSGRSTDTQYF